The clone carrying this T cell receptor beta chain was detected a few times. Its antigen is not known. This sample was included in a study of beta chain features in type 1 diabetes. Study-wide context: Patients were similar to healthy donors in age and gender (as well as in cell yields). Researchers looked at fewer than 120,000,000 sorted cells across all samples. Study-wide results and caveats: Among patients with Type 1 diabetes, TCRB CDR3s were moderately but significantly shorter in every one of the four CD4+ subsets. For type 1 diabetes patients, VDJ junctions showed fewer insertions and more deletions.

V gave up 5 bases and J gave up 0 bases, with 10 bases separating them. This CDR3 comprises 14 residues. Germline lookup yields CDR1 MDHEN and CDR2 SYDVKM. One heparinised blood draw, averaging roughly 120 mL, came from each donor. Since all of the isolated RNA was reverse transcribed, expressed TCRB transcripts were what got sequenced. Profiling relied on immunoSEQ multiplex PCR, and the TCRdb table lists in-frame clones only, not all of them. The sample consists of some 270,000 clones, around 9.9% of them appearing once. The chain combines TRBV28 with TRBJ1-2, with D unclear. The clonotype originates from a man aged 25-45 years with type 1 diabetes. The sample comprised naive CD4+ T cells from blood. CDR3: CASSEQPSNYGYTF. For the CDR3, the DNA is TGTGCCAGCAGTGAGCAACCTTCTAACTATGGCTACACCTTC.